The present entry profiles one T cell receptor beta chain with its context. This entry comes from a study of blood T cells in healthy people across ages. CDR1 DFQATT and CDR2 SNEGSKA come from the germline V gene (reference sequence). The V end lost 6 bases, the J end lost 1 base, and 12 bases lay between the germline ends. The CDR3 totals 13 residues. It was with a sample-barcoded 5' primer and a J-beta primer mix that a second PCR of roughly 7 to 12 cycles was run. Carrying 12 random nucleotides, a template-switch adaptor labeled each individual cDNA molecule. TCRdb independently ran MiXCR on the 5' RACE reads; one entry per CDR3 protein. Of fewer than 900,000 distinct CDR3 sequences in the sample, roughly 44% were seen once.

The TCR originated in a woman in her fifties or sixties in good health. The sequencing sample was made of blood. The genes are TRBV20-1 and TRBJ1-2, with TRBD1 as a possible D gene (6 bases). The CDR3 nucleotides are TGCAGTGCCTCGACAGGAATTAACTATGGCTACACCTTC. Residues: CSASTGINYGYTF.